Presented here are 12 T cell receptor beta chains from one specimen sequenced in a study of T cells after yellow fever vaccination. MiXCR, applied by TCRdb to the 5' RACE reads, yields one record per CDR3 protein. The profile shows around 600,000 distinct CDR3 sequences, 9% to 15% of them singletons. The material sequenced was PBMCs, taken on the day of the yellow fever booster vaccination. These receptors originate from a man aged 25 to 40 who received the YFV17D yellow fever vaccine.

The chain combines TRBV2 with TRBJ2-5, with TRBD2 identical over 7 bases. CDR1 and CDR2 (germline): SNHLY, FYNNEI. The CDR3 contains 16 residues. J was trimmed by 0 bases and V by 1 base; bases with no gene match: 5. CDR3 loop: CASSEGQGGDQETQYF. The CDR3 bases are TGTGCCAGCAGTGAAGGTCAGGGAGGGGACCAAGAGACCCAGTACTTC.

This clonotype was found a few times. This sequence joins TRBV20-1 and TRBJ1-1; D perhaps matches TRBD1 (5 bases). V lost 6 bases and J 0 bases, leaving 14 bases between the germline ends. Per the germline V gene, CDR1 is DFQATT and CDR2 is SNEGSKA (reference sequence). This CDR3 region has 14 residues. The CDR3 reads CSAKSTGMNTEAFF. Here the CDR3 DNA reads TGCAGTGCAAAATCCACAGGAATGAACACTGAAGCTTTCTTT.

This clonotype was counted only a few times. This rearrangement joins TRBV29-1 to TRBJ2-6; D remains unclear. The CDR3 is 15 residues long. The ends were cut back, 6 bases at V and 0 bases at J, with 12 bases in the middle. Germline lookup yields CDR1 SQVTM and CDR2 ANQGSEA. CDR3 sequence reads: CSVGSMGSGANVLTF. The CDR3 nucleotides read TGCAGCGTCGGGTCGATGGGCTCTGGGGCCAACGTCCTGACTTTC.

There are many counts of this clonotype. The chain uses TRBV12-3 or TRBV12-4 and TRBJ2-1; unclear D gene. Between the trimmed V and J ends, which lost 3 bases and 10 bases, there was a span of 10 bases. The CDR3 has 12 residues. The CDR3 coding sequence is TGTGCCAGCAGTTTTGTGGCGCACGAGCAGTTCTTC. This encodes CASSFVAHEQFF.

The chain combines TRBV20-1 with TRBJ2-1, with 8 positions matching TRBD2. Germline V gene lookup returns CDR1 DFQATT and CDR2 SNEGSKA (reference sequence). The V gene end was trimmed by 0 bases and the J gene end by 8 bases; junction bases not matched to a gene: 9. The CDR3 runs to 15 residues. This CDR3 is CSARDAASGWDEQFF. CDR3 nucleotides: TGCAGTGCTAGAGATGCGGCTAGCGGGTGGGATGAGCAGTTCTTC.

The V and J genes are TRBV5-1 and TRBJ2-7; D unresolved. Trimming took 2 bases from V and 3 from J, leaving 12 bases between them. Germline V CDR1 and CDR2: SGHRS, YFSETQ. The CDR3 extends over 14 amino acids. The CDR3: CASSLERVGYEQYF. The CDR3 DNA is TGCGCCAGCAGCTTAGAACGGGTAGGCTACGAGCAGTACTTC.

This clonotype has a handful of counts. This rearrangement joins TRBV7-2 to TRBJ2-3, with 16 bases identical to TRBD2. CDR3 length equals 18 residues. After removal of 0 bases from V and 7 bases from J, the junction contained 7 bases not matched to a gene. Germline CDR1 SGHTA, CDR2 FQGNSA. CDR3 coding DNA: TGTGCCAGCAGCTTAGCGTTGGGACTAGCGGGAGGGCCGCATACGCAGTATTTT. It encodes CASSLALGLAGGPHTQYF. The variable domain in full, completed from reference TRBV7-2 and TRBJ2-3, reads GAGVSQSPSNKVTEKGKDVELRCDPISGHTALYWYRQSLGQGLEFLIYFQGNSAPDKSGLPSDRFSAERTGGSVSTLTIQRTQQEDSAVYLCASSLALGLAGGPHTQYFGPGTRLTVL.

CDR3 loop: CASSLRGNQMTLPETQYF. CDR3 DNA: TGTGCCAGCAGTCTGCGGGGGAACCAAATGACTCTGCCTGAGACCCAGTACTTC. The chain links TRBV27 to TRBJ2-5; 7 nucleotides match TRBD2. The CDR3 has 18 amino acids. The V segment lost 5 bases and the J segment 5 bases; nucleotides outside the gene matches: 20. Germline-derived CDR1 and CDR2 are MNHEY and SMNVEV (reference sequence).

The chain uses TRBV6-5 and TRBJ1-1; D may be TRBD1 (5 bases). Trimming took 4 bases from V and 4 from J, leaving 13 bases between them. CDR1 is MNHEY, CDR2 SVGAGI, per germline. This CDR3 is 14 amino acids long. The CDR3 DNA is TGTGCCAGCAGTTTTCAGGGAAAAAGCACTGAAGCTTTCTTT. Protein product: CASSFQGKSTEAFF.

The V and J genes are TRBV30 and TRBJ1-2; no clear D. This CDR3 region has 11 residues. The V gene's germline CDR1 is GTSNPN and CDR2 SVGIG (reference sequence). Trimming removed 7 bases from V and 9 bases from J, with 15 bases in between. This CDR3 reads CALNDMASYTF. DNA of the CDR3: TGTGCCTTGAACGACATGGCGAGCTACACCTTC. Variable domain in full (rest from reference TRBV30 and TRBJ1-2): SQTIHQWPATLVQPVGSPLSLECTVEGTSNPNLYWYRQAAGRGLQLLFYSVGIGQISSEVPQNLSASRPQDRQFILSSKKLLLSDSGFYLCALNDMASYTFGSGTRLTVV.

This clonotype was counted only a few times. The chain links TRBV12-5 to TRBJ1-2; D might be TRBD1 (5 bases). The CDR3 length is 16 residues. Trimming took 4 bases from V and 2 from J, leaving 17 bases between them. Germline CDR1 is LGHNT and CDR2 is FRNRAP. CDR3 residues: CASGSPYTGVNYGYTF. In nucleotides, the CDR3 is TGTGCTAGTGGTTCCCCTTACACGGGGGTGAACTATGGCTACACCTTC.

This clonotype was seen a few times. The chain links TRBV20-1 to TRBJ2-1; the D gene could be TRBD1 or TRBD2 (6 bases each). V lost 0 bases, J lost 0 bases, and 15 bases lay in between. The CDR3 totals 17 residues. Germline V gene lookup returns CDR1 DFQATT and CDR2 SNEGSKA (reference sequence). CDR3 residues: CSARDHTGAVSYNEQFF. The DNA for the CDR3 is TGCAGTGCTAGAGATCATACGGGGGCGGTCTCCTACAATGAGCAGTTCTTC.